Presented here are 3 T cell receptor beta chains from one specimen sequenced in a study of glioma-infiltrating T cells after dendritic cell vaccination. The time point: after dendritic cell vaccination, including at tumor progression/relapse. Method: immunoSEQ multiplex PCR; TCRdb's copy keeps in-frame clones and lacks some. The sample yields about 100,000 clones, less than 90% seen once. Sequences were derived from blood, sampled after dendritic cell vaccination. The receptors were sampled from a human donor with glioblastoma.

This rearrangement joins TRBV18 to TRBJ2-5; TRBD2 matches at 11 bases. After removal of 4 bases from V and 4 bases from J, the junction contained 8 bases not matched to a gene. The germline CDR1 and CDR2 sequences are KGHSH and LQKENI. The CDR3 has 16 residues. In nucleotides, the CDR3 is TGTGCCAGCTCACGACTAGCGGGAACGTCAACAGAGACCCAGTACTTC. It yields the protein CASSRLAGTSTETQYF.

This clone was recorded once. The chain couples TRBV19 to TRBJ1-5; D is perhaps TRBD1 (6 bases). The CDR3 spans 13 residues. V was cut by 5 bases and J by 5 bases, with 10 bases left in between. Per the germline V gene, CDR1 is LNHDA and CDR2 is SQIVND (reference sequence). CDR3 coding DNA: TGTGCCAGTAGTTGGCAGGGGCATCAGCCCCAGCATTTT. It is translated as CASSWQGHQPQHF. Filled out from reference TRBV19 and TRBJ1-5, the complete variable domain reads DGGITQSPKYLFRKEGQNVTLSCEQNLNHDAMYWYRQDPGQGLRLIYYSQIVNDFQKGDIAEGYSVSREKKESFPLTVTSAQKNPTAFYLCASSWQGHQPQHFGDGTRLSIL.

The V gene is TRBV6-5, the J gene TRBJ1-3; D is unclear. The V gene's germline CDR1 is MNHEY and CDR2 SVGAGI. CDR3 length: 14 residues. The ends were cut back, 6 bases at V and 0 bases at J, with 9 bases in the middle. The CDR3 nucleotides are TGTGCCAGCAGGCCCTATGGCTCTGGAAACACCATATATTTT. Its protein product is CASRPYGSGNTIYF.